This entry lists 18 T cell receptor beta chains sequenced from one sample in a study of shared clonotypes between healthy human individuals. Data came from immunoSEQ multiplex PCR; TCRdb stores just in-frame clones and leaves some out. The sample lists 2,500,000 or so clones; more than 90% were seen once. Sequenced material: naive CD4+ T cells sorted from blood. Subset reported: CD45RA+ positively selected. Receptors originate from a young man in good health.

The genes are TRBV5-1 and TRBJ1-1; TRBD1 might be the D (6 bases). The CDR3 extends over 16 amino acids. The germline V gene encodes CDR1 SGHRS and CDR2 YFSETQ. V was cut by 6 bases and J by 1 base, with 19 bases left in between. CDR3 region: CASTLTGSWENTEAFF. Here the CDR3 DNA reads TGCGCCAGCACGCTAACAGGGAGTTGGGAGAACACTGAAGCTTTCTTT.

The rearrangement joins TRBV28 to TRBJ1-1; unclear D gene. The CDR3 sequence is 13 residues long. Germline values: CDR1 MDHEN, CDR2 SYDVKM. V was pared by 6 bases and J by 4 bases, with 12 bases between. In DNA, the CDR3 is TGTGCCAGCAGGGCAGGCTCCCCCACTGAAGCTTTCTTT. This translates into CASRAGSPTEAFF.

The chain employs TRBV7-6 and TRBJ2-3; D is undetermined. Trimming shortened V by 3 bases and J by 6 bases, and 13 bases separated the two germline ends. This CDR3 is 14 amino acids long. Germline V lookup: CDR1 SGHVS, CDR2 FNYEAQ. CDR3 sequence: CASSFVGGRDTQYF. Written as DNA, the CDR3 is TGTGCCAGCAGCTTTGTGGGTGGTAGGGATACGCAGTATTTT.

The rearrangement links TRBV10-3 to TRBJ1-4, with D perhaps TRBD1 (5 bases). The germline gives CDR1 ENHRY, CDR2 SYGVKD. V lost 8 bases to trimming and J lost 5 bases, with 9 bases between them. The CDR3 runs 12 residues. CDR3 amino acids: CAIRDSNEKLFF. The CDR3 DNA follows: TGTGCCATCCGGGACTCGAATGAAAAACTGTTTTTT.

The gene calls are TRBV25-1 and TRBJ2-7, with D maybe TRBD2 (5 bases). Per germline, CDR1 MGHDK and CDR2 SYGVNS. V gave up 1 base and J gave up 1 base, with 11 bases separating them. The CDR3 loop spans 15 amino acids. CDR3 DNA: TGTGCCAGCAGTGAATGGCGGGTTCCTTCCTACGAGCAGTACTTC. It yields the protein CASSEWRVPSYEQYF.

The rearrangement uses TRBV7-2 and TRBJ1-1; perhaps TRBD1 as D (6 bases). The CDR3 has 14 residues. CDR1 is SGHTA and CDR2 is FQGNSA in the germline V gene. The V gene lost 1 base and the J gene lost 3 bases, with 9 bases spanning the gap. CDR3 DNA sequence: TGTGCCAGCAGCTTAGAGGGGGGTTACACTGAAGCTTTCTTT. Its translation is CASSLEGGYTEAFF.

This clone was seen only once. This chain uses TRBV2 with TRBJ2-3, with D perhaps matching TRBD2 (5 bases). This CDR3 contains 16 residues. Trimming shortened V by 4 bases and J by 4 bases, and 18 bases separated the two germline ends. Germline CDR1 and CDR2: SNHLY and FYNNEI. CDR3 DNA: TGTGCCAGCAGTGCCATAGCGAACTGGGCCTCAGATACGCAGTATTTT. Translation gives CASSAIANWASDTQYF.

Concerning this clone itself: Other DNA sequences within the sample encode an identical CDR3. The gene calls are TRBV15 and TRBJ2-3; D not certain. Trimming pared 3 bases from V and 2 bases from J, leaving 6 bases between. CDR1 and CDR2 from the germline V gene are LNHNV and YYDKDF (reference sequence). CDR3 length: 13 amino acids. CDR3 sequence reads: CATSREPTDTQYF. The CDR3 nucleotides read TGTGCCACCAGCAGGGAACCCACAGATACGCAGTATTTT.

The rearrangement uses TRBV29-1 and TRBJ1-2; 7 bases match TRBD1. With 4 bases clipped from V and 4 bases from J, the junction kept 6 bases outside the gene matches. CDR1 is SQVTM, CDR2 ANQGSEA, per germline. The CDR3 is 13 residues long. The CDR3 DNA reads TGCAGCGTTGCTGCAGACAGGGTCTATGGCTACACCTTC. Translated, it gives CSVAADRVYGYTF.

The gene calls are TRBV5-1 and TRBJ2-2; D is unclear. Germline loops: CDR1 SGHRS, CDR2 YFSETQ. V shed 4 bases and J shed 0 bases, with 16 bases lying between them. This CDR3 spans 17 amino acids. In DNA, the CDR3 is TGCGCCAGCAGCCGCGATCTACAGAGATCGAACACCGGGGAGCTGTTTTTT. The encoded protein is CASSRDLQRSNTGELFF.

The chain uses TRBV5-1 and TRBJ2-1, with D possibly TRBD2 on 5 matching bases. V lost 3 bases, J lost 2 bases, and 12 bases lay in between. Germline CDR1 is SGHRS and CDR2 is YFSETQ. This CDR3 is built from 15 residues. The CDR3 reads CASSSSGVTYNEQFF. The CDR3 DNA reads TGCGCCAGCAGCTCAAGCGGAGTCACCTACAATGAGCAGTTCTTC.

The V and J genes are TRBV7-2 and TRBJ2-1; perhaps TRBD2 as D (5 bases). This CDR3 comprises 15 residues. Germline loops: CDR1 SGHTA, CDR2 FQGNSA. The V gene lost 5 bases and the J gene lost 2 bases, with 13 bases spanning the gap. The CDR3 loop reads CASSLPGVAYNEQFF. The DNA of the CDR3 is TGTGCCAGCAGCCTACCCGGGGTAGCCTACAATGAGCAGTTCTTC.

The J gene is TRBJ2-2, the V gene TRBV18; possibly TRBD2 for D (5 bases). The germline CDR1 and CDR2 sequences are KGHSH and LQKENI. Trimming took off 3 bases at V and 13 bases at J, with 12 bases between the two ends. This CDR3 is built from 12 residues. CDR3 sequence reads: CASSPTTTRLFF. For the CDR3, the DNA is TGTGCCAGCTCACCTACCACTACTAGGCTGTTTTTT.

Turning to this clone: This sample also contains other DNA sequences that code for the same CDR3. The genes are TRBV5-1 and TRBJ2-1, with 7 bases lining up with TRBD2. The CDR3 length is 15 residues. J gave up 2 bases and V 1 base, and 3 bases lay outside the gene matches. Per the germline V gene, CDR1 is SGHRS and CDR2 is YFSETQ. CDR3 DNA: TGCGCCAGCAGCTTGCTAGCGGACCCCTACAATGAGCAGTTCTTC. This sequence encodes CASSLLADPYNEQFF. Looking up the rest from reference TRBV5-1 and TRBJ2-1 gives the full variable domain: KAGVTQTPRYLIKTRGQQVTLSCSPISGHRSVSWYQQTPGQGLQFLFEYFSETQRNKGNFPGRFSGRQFSNSRSEMNVSTLELGDSALYLCASSLLADPYNEQFFGPGTRLTVL.

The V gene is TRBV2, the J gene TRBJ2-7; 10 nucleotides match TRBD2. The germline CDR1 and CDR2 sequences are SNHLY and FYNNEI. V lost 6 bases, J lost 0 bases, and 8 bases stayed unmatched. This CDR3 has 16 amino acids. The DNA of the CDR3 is TGTGCCAGCAGGACTAGCGGGCTTCTCAGCTCCTACGAGCAGTACTTC. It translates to CASRTSGLLSSYEQYF.

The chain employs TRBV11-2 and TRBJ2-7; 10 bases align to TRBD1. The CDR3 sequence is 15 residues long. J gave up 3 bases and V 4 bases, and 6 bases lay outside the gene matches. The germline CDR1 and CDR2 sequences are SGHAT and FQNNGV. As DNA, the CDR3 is TGTGCCAGCAGCTCGCTGCGGGACAGGGGCTACGAGCAGTACTTC. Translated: CASSSLRDRGYEQYF.

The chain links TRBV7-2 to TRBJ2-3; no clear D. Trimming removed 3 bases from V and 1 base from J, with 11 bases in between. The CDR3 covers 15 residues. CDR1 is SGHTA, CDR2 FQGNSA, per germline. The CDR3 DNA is TGTGCCAGCAGCTTCCAGCCCGGCGGCACAGATACGCAGTATTTT. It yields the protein CASSFQPGGTDTQYF.

The CDR3 coding sequence is TGTGCCAGCTCACCTTCGGAGGGGGGGCGAGGTGGCTACACCTTC. Translated: CASSPSEGGRGGYTF. The chain combines TRBV18 with TRBJ1-2; perhaps TRBD1 as D (6 bases). Trimming removed 3 bases at V and 7 bases at J, with 18 bases between. CDR3 length: 15 amino acids. Germline CDR1 reads KGHSH; CDR2 reads LQKENI.